The rows below give T cell receptor beta chains drawn from one sample of a study of response to subunit inactivated influenza vaccine. TCRdb re-called the RT-PCR reads with MiXCR, one entry per CDR3 protein. The table records about half a million distinct CDR3 sequences, less than 8% of them present only once. The sequences come from PBMCs from blood, collected around 2 years after vaccination. These receptors came from a man in his fifties or sixties who received an inactivated influenza vaccine. CDR3s include the opening cysteine and the closing phenylalanine or tryptophan. A D gene is named only where the DNA matches it firmly. Where a row states a size, it is once, few, many or the class of an expanded clone; other rows omit it.

d_call: .; v_call: TRBV5-5; clone_size: .; j_call: TRBJ1-1; cdr3_nt: TGTGCCAGCAGCTTGTGGAGGGTGGAGGGGAACACTGAAGCTTTCTTT; cdr3_aa: CASSLWRVEGNTEAFF
d_call: .; v_call: TRBV20-1; clone_size: .; j_call: TRBJ2-1; cdr3_nt: TGCAGTGTTGCAGCGGACCTATACAATGAGCAGTTCTTC; cdr3_aa: CSVAADLYNEQFF
d_call: .; v_call: TRBV6-1; clone_size: few; j_call: TRBJ1-2; cdr3_nt: TGTGCCAGCAGTCGACCGTCTGGCTATGGCTACACCTTC; cdr3_aa: CASSRPSGYGYTF
d_call: .; v_call: TRBV7-9; clone_size: .; j_call: TRBJ2-3; cdr3_nt: TGTGCCAGCAGCTTTCGTTTAGACTTAGATACGCAGTATTTT; cdr3_aa: CASSFRLDLDTQYF
d_call: TRBD2; v_call: TRBV7-9; clone_size: few; j_call: TRBJ2-3; cdr3_nt: TGTGCCAGCACCGTTACGACTAGCGGGAGCACAGATACGCAGTATTTT; cdr3_aa: CASTVTTSGSTDTQYF
d_call: .; v_call: TRBV7-9; clone_size: few; j_call: TRBJ2-1; cdr3_nt: TGTGCCAGCAGCTTAAGTGGAGGGGCGCCAAATGAGCAGTTCTTC; cdr3_aa: CASSLSGGAPNEQFF
d_call: .; v_call: TRBV27; clone_size: .; j_call: TRBJ1-1; cdr3_nt: TGTGCCAGCAGTTTACAGGGTGGGGTAATGAACACTGAAGCTTTCTTT; cdr3_aa: CASSLQGGVMNTEAFF
d_call: .; v_call: TRBV18; clone_size: few; j_call: TRBJ2-1; cdr3_nt: TGTGCCAGCTCACCCCTAAATTACCGGGACCACAACAATGAGCAGTTCTTC; cdr3_aa: CASSPLNYRDHNNEQFF
d_call: TRBD2; v_call: TRBV24-1; clone_size: .; j_call: TRBJ2-1; cdr3_nt: TGTGCCACCAGTGATGGGGGTTTGGGAGGGGATGAGCAGTTCTTC; cdr3_aa: CATSDGGLGGDEQFF
d_call: TRBD2; v_call: TRBV20-1; clone_size: .; j_call: TRBJ2-1; cdr3_nt: TGCAGTGCCTCGGGACTAGCGTCCTCGAGCTCCTACAATGAGCAGTTCTTC; cdr3_aa: CSASGLASSSSYNEQFF
d_call: TRBD1; v_call: TRBV7-3; clone_size: many; j_call: TRBJ2-6; cdr3_nt: TGTGCCAGCAGCGGAGGCCGGGACAGGAGCTCTGGGGCCAACGTCCTGACTTTC; cdr3_aa: CASSGGRDRSSGANVLTF
d_call: TRBD2; v_call: TRBV9; clone_size: few; j_call: TRBJ2-2; cdr3_nt: TGTGCCAGCAGCGCGCCTAGCGGTTCGAACACCGGGGAGCTGTTTTTT; cdr3_aa: CASSAPSGSNTGELFF
d_call: .; v_call: TRBV5-1; clone_size: .; j_call: TRBJ1-2; cdr3_nt: TGCGCCAGCAGCTTGACGAGGAGTTCTAACTATGGCTACACCTTC; cdr3_aa: CASSLTRSSNYGYTF
d_call: .; v_call: TRBV3-1; clone_size: .; j_call: TRBJ1-4; cdr3_nt: TGTGCCAGCAGCCAAGATCGTGAAGGGGCGATGAATGAAAAACTGTTTTTT; cdr3_aa: CASSQDREGAMNEKLFF
d_call: TRBD2; v_call: TRBV7-8; clone_size: .; j_call: TRBJ2-7; cdr3_nt: TGTGCCAGCAACGAATTTTCAAGCGGGGGGGTCTACGAGCAGTACTTC; cdr3_aa: CASNEFSSGGVYEQYF
d_call: TRBD1; v_call: TRBV19; clone_size: .; j_call: TRBJ2-7; cdr3_nt: TGTGCCAGTAGTACTAGGGGGACAGCATCCTACGAGCAGTACTTC; cdr3_aa: CASSTRGTASYEQYF
d_call: .; v_call: TRBV18; clone_size: many; j_call: TRBJ1-2; cdr3_nt: TGTGCCAGCTCACCACCGTCAGGGGCCTTCTATGGCTACACCTTC; cdr3_aa: CASSPPSGAFYGYTF
d_call: .; v_call: TRBV18; clone_size: once; j_call: TRBJ2-7; cdr3_nt: TGTGCCAGCTCACTCCTCCAGGGGTTAACCTACGAGCAGTACTTC; cdr3_aa: CASSLLQGLTYEQYF
d_call: .; v_call: TRBV7-9; clone_size: .; j_call: TRBJ1-1; cdr3_nt: TGTGCCAGCAGCCCGGACACGTCGAACACTGAAGCTTTCTTT; cdr3_aa: CASSPDTSNTEAFF
d_call: .; v_call: TRBV6-1; clone_size: many; j_call: TRBJ1-3; cdr3_nt: TGTGCCAGCAGTGAAGCCGAGGGTATGACTGGAAACACCATATATTTT; cdr3_aa: CASSEAEGMTGNTIYF
d_call: .; v_call: TRBV5-1; clone_size: few; j_call: TRBJ2-3; cdr3_nt: TGCGCCAGCAGCCCCGTAAGTGCTAGCACAGATACGCAGTATTTT; cdr3_aa: CASSPVSASTDTQYF
d_call: .; v_call: TRBV7-9; clone_size: .; j_call: TRBJ2-1; cdr3_nt: TGTGCCAGCAGCTTACCAAGACCCCAGGAAGGAAATGAGCAGTTCTTC; cdr3_aa: CASSLPRPQEGNEQFF
d_call: .; v_call: TRBV29-1; clone_size: .; j_call: TRBJ1-2; cdr3_nt: TGCAGCGTTGTAGGGGGTCTGCAGAACTATGGCTACACCTTC; cdr3_aa: CSVVGGLQNYGYTF
d_call: TRBD1; v_call: TRBV6-2/TRBV6-3; clone_size: many; j_call: TRBJ1-5; cdr3_nt: TGTGCCAGCAGTCCCGCTGGACAGGGGGGGTACCAGCCCCAGCATTTT; cdr3_aa: CASSPAGQGGYQPQHF
d_call: .; v_call: TRBV5-1; clone_size: few; j_call: TRBJ2-1; cdr3_nt: TGCGCCAGCAGCTTGGAGACAGTCTCCTACAATGAGCAGTTCTTC; cdr3_aa: CASSLETVSYNEQFF
d_call: .; v_call: TRBV4-2; clone_size: many; j_call: TRBJ2-4; cdr3_nt: TGTGCCAGCAGCCAATCCCGGGGTGTTCTCAACATTCAGTACTTC; cdr3_aa: CASSQSRGVLNIQYF
d_call: .; v_call: TRBV27; clone_size: many; j_call: TRBJ2-2; cdr3_nt: TGTGCCAGCAGTTTATTCTCGCAGGGTGCCGGGGAGCTGTTTTTT; cdr3_aa: CASSLFSQGAGELFF
d_call: .; v_call: TRBV28; clone_size: many; j_call: TRBJ1-5; cdr3_nt: TGTGCCAGCAGTTGGTATAGCAATCAGCCCCAGCATTTT; cdr3_aa: CASSWYSNQPQHF
d_call: .; v_call: TRBV5-5; clone_size: .; j_call: TRBJ2-5; cdr3_nt: TGTGCCAGCAGCCCTAGACAGCCCCAAGAGACCCAGTACTTC; cdr3_aa: CASSPRQPQETQYF
d_call: .; v_call: TRBV15; clone_size: few; j_call: TRBJ2-3; cdr3_nt: TGTGCCACCAGCAGAGATAGAGGACTAGATACGCAGTATTTT; cdr3_aa: CATSRDRGLDTQYF
d_call: TRBD2; v_call: TRBV9; clone_size: many; j_call: TRBJ2-2; cdr3_nt: TGTGCCAGCAGCGTAGGACTAGCGGGAGAGGAGCTGTTTTTT; cdr3_aa: CASSVGLAGEELFF
d_call: .; v_call: TRBV5-1; clone_size: many; j_call: TRBJ1-3; cdr3_nt: TGCGCCAGCAGCTTGGACGGTCACTCTGGAAACACCATATATTTT; cdr3_aa: CASSLDGHSGNTIYF
d_call: TRBD1; v_call: TRBV19; clone_size: few; j_call: TRBJ1-5; cdr3_nt: TGTGCCAGTAGTATATTAAGCGGACAGGGAGAACAGCCCCAGCATTTT; cdr3_aa: CASSILSGQGEQPQHF
d_call: .; v_call: TRBV6-2/TRBV6-3; clone_size: .; j_call: TRBJ2-2; cdr3_nt: TGTGCCACCACCGCGGAGACACTAACGAACACCGGGGAGCTGTTTTTT; cdr3_aa: CATTAETLTNTGELFF
d_call: TRBD1; v_call: TRBV20-1; clone_size: few; j_call: TRBJ1-1; cdr3_nt: TGCAGTGCCCGCCGAGCAGGGGGCTTGAACACTGAAGCTTTCTTT; cdr3_aa: CSARRAGGLNTEAFF
d_call: .; v_call: TRBV20-1; clone_size: .; j_call: TRBJ1-2; cdr3_nt: TGCAGTGCTCGGGGAGATTGGGGCTACACCTTC; cdr3_aa: CSARGDWGYTF
d_call: .; v_call: TRBV7-3; clone_size: many; j_call: TRBJ2-3; cdr3_nt: TGTGCCAGCAGCTTAACAGGGGGTATCACAGATACGCAGTATTTT; cdr3_aa: CASSLTGGITDTQYF
d_call: TRBD1; v_call: TRBV12-3/TRBV12-4; clone_size: many; j_call: TRBJ2-7; cdr3_nt: TGTGCCAGCATCAAAACAGGGGCCTACGAGCAGTACTTC; cdr3_aa: CASIKTGAYEQYF
d_call: TRBD1; v_call: TRBV7-2; clone_size: many; j_call: TRBJ2-5; cdr3_nt: TGTGCCAGCAGCCCACAACTGGACAGGCAAGAGACCCAGTACTTC; cdr3_aa: CASSPQLDRQETQYF